This T cell receptor (beta chain) was recovered during a study of T cell clonality in common variable immunodeficiency. Points from the study as a whole: CVID subjects showed higher TCRbeta clonality than healthy controls. Links between repertoire features and CVID complications were heterogeneity-limited.

This CDR3 is built from 15 residues. The V end was cut by 2 bases, the J end by 9 bases, with 15 bases between. Germline CDR1 is SGHNT and CDR2 is YYREEE (reference sequence). In its sample, this clone was seen many times. No antigen is known for it. The CDR3 goes on 3 residues after the read ends, and that part is filled in from the germline J gene. Here immunoSEQ multiplex PCR was the method, and the copy in TCRdb shows in-frame clones only, minus some. Sampling found some 45,000 clones, none seen once. The source material was peripheral blood mononuclear cells. This clonotype was sampled from a person aged 18-69 years in good health. This chain joins TRBV5-4 and TRBJ1-6; a possible D gene is TRBD1 (5 bases). CDR3 DNA, as far as it was read: TGTGCCAGCAGCTTTGGCGCGTCTAGGGGTTCACCC. Translating it yields CASSFGASRGSP. The CDR3, in full, reads CASSFGASRGSPLHF.